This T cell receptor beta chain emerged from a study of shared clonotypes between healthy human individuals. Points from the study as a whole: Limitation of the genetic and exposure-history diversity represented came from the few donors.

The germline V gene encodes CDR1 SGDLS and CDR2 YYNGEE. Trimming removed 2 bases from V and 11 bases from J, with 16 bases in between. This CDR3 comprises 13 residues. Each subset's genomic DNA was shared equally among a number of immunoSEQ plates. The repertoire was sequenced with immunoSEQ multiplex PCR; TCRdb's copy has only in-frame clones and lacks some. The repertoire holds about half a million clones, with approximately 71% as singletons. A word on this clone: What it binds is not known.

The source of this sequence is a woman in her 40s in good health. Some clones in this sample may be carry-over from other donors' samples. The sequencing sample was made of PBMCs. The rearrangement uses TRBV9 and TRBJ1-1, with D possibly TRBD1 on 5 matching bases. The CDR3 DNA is TGTGCCAGCAGCGTCGGGACGTTACTAGGGGCTTTCTTT. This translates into CASSVGTLLGAFF.